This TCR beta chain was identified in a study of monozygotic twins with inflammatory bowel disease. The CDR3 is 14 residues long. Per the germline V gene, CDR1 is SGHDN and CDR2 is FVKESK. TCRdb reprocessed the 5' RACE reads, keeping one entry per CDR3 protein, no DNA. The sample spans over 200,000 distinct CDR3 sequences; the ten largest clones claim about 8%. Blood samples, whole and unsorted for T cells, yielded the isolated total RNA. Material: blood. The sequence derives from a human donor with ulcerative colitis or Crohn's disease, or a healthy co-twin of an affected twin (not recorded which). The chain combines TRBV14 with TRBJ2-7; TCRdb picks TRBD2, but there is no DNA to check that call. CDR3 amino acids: CASSPSGSSYEQYF.